This T cell receptor beta chain came from a study of regulatory T cells in long-lasting Graves disease. On the study more broadly: It was over 5 years of antithyroid drugs, with positive TSH receptor antibodies, that meant persistent Graves' disease. Study-wide points: Favored usage of TRBV28, TRBJ1-2 and TRBJ2-5 was recorded in persistent disease.

As to time point: persistent/refractory GD, antithyroid drugs over 5 years with positive TRAb. The authors made the TCR library using RNA they extracted from PBMCs. The diagnosis of Graves' disease used American Thyroid Association guidelines. HTBI primers from iRepertoire and Arm-PCR of CDR3 regions yielded the TCR beta libraries. Original processing methods: The study identified 50 to 70 TRBV and approximately 14 TRBJ segments across samples. TCRdb independently ran MiXCR on the multiplex PCR reads; one entry per CDR3 protein. The authors' filters were not applied to this entry. The top ten clones hold 40% to 55% of a sample with 700,000 or so distinct CDR3 sequences, about 30% of them seen once. As for this clonotype: The target antigen is unknown.

This CDR3 comprises 15 residues. The germline V gene has CDR1 LGHDT and CDR2 YNNKEL (reference sequence). Deletions cut 1 base from V and 4 bases from J, with 8 bases between. The TCR originated in a female donor with Graves disease. The rearrangement joins TRBV3-1 to TRBJ2-6; tentatively, D is TRBD1 or TRBD2 (5 bases each). The material was peripheral blood mononuclear cells (PBMCs), obtained when the disease was refractory, from a patient treated with antithyroid drugs. In DNA form, the CDR3 reads TGTGCCAGCAGCCAAGGGGGGTCCGGGGCCAACGTCCTGACTTTC. Translated: CASSQGGSGANVLTF.